Listed below are T cell receptor beta chains from one sample, sequenced in a study of CD4+ T cells in melanoma. Only in-frame clones appear in the TCRdb table, and some are missing; sequencing was by immunoSEQ multiplex PCR. The sample contains 110,000 to 150,000 clones, 85% to 95% of which appear only once. These receptors were taken from a human donor with melanoma. The CDR3 runs from the conserved cysteine through the conserved F or W. The D gene is left open where the match is weak.

D	V	J	DNA	CDR3
TRBD1	TRBV5-1	TRBJ1-3	TGCGCCAGCAGCTTATCGGGACAGGGTATTGGAAACACCATATATTTT	CASSLSGQGIGNTIYF
-	TRBV4-1	TRBJ2-1	TGCGCCAGCAGCGCCCCACAGGGAAGCTCCTACAATGAGCAGTTCTTC	CASSAPQGSSYNEQFF
-	TRBV10-2	TRBJ2-1	TGCGCCAGCAGTGAGGCACAGGCTGGGAATGAGCAGTTCTTC	CASSEAQAGNEQFF
TRBD1	TRBV18	TRBJ1-5	TGTGCCAGCTCACCAGGGACAGGAGATCAGCCCCAGCATTTT	CASSPGTGDQPQHF
TRBD1	TRBV7-9	TRBJ1-1	TGTGCCAGCAGCTCGCAGGGGGGGAACACTGAAGCTTTCTTT	CASSSQGGNTEAFF
-	TRBV11-2	TRBJ1-1	TGTGCCAGCAGCTGGGGAGACGGGAACACTGAAGCTTTCTTT	CASSWGDGNTEAFF
-	TRBV2	TRBJ1-4	TGTGCCAGCAGTCCTGAACCGGAAAAACTGTTTTTT	CASSPEPEKLFF
TRBD2	TRBV7-6	TRBJ2-3	TGTGCCAGCAGCTTAAGTAGCGGGGGGAGCTCCACGGGAGATACGCAGTATTTT	CASSLSSGGSSTGDTQYF
-	TRBV5-5	TRBJ2-5	TGTGCCAGCAGCTTGCCGGGGGTGGAGACCCAGTACTTC	CASSLPGVETQYF
-	TRBV28	TRBJ1-5	TGTGCCAGCAGTCCCTCCCTCAGGGGTCAGCCCCAGCATTTT	CASSPSLRGQPQHF
-	TRBV27	TRBJ1-6	TGTGCCAGCAGTTTGGTGCAGGCGAATTCACCCCTCCACTTT	CASSLVQANSPLHF
TRBD1	TRBV30	TRBJ2-7	TGTGCCTGGAGTGTAAACAGGGGGCGGGAGCAGTACTTC	CAWSVNRGREQYF
TRBD1	TRBV5-1	TRBJ1-4	TGCGCCAGCAGCACTACAGGGGCGGAAAAACTGTTTTTT	CASSTTGAEKLFF
-	TRBV5-1	TRBJ2-5	TGCGCCAGCAACGAGCTTGGATCTACGGAGACCCAGTACTTC	CASNELGSTETQYF
TRBD2	TRBV6-6	TRBJ2-7	TGTGCCACCCAACCCGGCGGGGGAGTCTACGAGCAGTACTTC	CATQPGGGVYEQYF